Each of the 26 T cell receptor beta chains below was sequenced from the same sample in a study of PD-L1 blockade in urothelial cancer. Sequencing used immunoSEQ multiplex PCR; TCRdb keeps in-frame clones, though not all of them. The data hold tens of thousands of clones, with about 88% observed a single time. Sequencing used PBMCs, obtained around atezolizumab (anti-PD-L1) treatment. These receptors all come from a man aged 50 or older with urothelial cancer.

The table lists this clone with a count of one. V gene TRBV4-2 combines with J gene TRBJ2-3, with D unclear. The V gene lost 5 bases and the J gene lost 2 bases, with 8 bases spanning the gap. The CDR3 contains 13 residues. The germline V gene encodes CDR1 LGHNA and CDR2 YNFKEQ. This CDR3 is CASSKQDTDTQYF. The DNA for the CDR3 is TGTGCCAGCAGCAAACAAGACACAGATACGCAGTATTTT.

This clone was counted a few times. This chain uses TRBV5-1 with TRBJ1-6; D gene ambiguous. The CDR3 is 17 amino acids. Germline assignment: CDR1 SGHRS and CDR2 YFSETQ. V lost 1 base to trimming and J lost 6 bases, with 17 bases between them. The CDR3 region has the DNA TGCGCCAGCAGCTTGCAAGACCGGGTCCGAATTAATTCACCCCTCCACTTT. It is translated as CASSLQDRVRINSPLHF.

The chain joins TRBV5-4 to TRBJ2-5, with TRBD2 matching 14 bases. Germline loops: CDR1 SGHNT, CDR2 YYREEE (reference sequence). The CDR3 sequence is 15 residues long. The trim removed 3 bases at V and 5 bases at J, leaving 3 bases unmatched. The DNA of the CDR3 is TGTGCCAGCAGCTCGGGGACTAGCGGGAGTGAGACCCAGTACTTC. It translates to CASSSGTSGSETQYF.

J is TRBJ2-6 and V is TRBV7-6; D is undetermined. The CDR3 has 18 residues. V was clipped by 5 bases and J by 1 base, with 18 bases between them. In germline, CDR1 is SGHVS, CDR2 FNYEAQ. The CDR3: CASSNTRVTGSGANVLTF. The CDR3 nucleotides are TGTGCCAGCAGCAACACCCGGGTTACGGGTTCTGGGGCCAACGTCCTGACTTTC.

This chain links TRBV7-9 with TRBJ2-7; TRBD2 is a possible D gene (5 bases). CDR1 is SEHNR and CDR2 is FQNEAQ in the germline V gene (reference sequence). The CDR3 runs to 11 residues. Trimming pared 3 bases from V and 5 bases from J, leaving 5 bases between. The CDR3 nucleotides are TGTGCCAGCAGCTTCGGGGACGAGCAGTACTTC. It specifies CASSFGDEQYF. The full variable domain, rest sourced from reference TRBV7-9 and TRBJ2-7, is DTGVSQNPRHKITKRGQNVTFRCDPISEHNRLYWYRQTLGQGPEFLTYFQNEAQLEKSRLLSDRFSAERPKGSFSTLEIQRTEQGDSAMYLCASSFGDEQYFGPGTRLTVT.

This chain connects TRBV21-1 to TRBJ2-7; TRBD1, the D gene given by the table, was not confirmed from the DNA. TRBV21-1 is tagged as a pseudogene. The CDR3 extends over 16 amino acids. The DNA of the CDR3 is TGTGCCAGCAGCACCGCTAATTTGGCAGGGGCCGACAAGGGGTACTTC. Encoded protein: CASSTANLAGADKGYF.

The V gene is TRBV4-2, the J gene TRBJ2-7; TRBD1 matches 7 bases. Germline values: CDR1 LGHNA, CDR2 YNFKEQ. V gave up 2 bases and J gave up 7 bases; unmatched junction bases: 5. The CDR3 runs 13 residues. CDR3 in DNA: TGTGCCAGCAGCCAAAACAGGGGTCGGGAGCAGTACTTC. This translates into CASSQNRGREQYF.

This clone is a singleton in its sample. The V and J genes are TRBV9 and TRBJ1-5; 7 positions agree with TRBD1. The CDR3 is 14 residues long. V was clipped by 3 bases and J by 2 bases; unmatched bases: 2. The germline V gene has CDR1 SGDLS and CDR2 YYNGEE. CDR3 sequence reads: CASSAGTGNQPQHF. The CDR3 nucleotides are TGTGCCAGCAGCGCGGGGACAGGCAATCAGCCCCAGCATTTT.

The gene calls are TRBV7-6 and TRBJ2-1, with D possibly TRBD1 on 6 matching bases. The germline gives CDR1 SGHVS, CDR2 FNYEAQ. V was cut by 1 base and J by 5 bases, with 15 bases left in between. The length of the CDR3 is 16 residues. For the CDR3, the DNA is TGTGCCAGCAGCTTAGAAGTCTGGTACAGGGACAATGAGCAGTTCTTC. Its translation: CASSLEVWYRDNEQFF.

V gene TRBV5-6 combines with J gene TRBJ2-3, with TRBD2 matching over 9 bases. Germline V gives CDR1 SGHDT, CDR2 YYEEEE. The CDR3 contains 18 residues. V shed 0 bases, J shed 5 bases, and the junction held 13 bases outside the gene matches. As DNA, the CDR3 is TGTGCCAGCAGCTTGGGGCCCCCGCTAGCGGGAAGAGGAGATACGCAGTATTTT. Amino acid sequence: CASSLGPPLAGRGDTQYF. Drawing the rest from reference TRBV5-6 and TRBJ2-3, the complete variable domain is DAGVTQSPTHLIKTRGQQVTLRCSPKSGHDTVSWYQQALGQGPQFIFQYYEEEERQRGNFPDRFSGHQFPNYSSELNVNALLLGDSALYLCASSLGPPLAGRGDTQYFGPGTRLTVL.

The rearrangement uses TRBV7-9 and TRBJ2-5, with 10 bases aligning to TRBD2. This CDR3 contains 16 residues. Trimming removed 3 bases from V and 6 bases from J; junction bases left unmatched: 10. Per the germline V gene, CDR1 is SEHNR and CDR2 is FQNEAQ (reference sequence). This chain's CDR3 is CASSFLAGGDEKTQYF. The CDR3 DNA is TGTGCCAGCAGCTTCTTAGCGGGAGGTGACGAAAAGACCCAGTACTTC.

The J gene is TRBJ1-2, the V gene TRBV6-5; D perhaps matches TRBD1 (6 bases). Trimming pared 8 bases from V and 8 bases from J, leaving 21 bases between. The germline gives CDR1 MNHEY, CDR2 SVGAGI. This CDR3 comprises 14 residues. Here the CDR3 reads CASSPSGLRGGYTF. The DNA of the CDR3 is TGTGCCAGCTCCCCTTCGGGCCTCAGGGGAGGCTACACCTTC.

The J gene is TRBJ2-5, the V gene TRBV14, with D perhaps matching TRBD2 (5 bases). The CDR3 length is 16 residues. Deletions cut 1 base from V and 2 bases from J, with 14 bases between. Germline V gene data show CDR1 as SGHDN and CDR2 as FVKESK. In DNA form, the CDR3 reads TGTGCCAGCAGCCAAGCCTTATTCAGGAGGCAAGAGACCCAGTACTTC. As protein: CASSQALFRRQETQYF.

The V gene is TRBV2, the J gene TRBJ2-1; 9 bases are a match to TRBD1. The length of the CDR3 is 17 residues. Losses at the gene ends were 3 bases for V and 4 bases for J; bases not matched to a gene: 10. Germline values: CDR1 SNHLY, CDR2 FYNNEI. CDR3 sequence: CASSELGTGGSYNEQFF. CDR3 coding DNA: TGTGCCAGCAGTGAGTTGGGTACAGGGGGCAGTTACAATGAGCAGTTCTTC.

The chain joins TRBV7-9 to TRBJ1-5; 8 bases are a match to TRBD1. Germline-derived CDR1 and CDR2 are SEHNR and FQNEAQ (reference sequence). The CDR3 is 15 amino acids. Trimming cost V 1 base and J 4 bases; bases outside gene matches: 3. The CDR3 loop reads CASSLGDRPNQPQHF. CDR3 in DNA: TGTGCCAGCAGCTTAGGGGACAGGCCGAATCAGCCCCAGCATTTT.

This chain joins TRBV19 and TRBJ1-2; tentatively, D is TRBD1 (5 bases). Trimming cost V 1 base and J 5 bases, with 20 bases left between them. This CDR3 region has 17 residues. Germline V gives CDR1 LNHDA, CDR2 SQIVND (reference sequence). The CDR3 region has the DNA TGTGCCAGTAGTATAGTGGCACAGGCACCTTCCCTATATGGCTACACCTTC. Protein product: CASSIVAQAPSLYGYTF.

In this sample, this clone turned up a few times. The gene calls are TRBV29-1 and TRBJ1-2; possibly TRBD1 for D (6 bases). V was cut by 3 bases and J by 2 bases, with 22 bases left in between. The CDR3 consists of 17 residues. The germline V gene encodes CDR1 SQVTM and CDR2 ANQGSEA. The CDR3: CSVENSTGLQGNYGYTF. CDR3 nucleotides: TGCAGCGTTGAGAATTCAACAGGGCTTCAGGGAAACTATGGCTACACCTTC.

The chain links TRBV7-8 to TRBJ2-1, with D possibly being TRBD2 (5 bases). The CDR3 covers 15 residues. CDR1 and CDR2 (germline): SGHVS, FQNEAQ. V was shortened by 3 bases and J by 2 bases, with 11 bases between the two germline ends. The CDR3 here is CASSLLRGTYNEQFF. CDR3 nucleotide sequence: TGTGCCAGCAGCTTGTTACGGGGAACCTACAATGAGCAGTTCTTC.

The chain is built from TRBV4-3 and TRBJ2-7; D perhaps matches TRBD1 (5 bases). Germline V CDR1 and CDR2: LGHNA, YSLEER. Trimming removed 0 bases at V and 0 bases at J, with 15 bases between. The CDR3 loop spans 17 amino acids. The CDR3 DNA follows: TGCGCCAGCAGCCAAGACCCGACAGACCGGAGCTCCTACGAGCAGTACTTC. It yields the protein CASSQDPTDRSSYEQYF.

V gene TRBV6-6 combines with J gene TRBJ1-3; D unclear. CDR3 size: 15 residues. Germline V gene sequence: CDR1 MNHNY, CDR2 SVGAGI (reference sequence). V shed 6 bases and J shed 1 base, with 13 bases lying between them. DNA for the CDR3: TGTGCCAGCAGAAAAGAAGGAGGGTCTGGAAACACCATATATTTT. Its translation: CASRKEGGSGNTIYF.

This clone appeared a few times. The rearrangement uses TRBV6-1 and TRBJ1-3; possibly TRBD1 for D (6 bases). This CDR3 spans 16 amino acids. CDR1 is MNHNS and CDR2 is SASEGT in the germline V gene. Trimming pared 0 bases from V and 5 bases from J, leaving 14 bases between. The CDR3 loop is CASSEAQGTTRNTIYF. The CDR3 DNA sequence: TGTGCCAGCAGTGAAGCTCAGGGGACGACGCGAAACACCATATATTTT.

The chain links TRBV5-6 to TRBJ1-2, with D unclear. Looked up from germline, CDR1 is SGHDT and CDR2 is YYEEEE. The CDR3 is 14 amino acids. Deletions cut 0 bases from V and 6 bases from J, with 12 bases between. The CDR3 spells CASSLGRQTHGYTF. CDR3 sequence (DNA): TGTGCCAGCAGCTTGGGGAGGCAGACCCATGGCTACACCTTC.

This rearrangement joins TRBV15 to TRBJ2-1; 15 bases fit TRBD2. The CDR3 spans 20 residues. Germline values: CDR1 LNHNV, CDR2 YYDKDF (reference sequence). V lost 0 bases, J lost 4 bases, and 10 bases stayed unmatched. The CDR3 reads CATSREFGLAGGGSYNEQFF. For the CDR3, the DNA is TGTGCCACCAGCAGAGAATTTGGACTAGCGGGGGGGGGATCGTACAATGAGCAGTTCTTC.

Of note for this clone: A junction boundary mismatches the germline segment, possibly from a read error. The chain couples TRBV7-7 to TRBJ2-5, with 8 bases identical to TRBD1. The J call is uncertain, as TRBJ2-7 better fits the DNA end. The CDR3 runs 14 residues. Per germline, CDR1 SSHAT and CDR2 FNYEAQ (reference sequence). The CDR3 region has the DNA TGTGCTAGCAGCCAAGGACAGGGATCCTACGAGCAGTACTTC. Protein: CASSQGQGSYEQYF.

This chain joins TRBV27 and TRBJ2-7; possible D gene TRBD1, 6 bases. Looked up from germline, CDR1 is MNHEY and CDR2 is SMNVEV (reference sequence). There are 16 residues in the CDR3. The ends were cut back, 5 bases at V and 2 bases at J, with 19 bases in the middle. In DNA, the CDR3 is TGTGCCAGCAGTACCACGGGACAACCTAGGACCTACGAGCAGTACTTC. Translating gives CASSTTGQPRTYEQYF.

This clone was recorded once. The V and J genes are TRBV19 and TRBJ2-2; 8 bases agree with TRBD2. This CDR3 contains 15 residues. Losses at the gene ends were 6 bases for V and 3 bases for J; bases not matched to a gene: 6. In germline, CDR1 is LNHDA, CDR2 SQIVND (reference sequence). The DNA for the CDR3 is TGTGCCAGTAGCCCGAGCGGGAGCGACACCGGGGAGCTGTTTTTT. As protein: CASSPSGSDTGELFF. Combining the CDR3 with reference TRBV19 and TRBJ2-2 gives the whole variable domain DGGITQSPKYLFRKEGQNVTLSCEQNLNHDAMYWYRQDPGQGLRLIYYSQIVNDFQKGDIAEGYSVSREKKESFPLTVTSAQKNPTAFYLCASSPSGSDTGELFFGEGSRLTVL.